This TCR beta chain emerged from a study of shared clonotypes between healthy human individuals (dated by TCRdb to 2019 to 2021). Concerning the study at large: Three men and a couple of women, aged 18 to 49 years, made up the cohort. For each donor, CD4 naive and CD4 memory were each run on three plates, CD8 naive on two plates, and CD8 memory on one plate. Blood TCR repertoires of five healthy adults were deeply sequenced to estimate repertoire size and the extent of clonotype sharing between individuals. To increase sequencing depth and limit assay-specific biases, different laboratories used diverse techniques to prepare libraries and sequence TCR repertoires. Leukapheresis yielded between about 0.85 and 9.5 billion PBMCs per donor.

The donors were healthy, HIV-negative adults who had no recently reported acute infections or vaccinations. Only Caucasian adults living in Nashville, Tennessee, USA were represented among the donors. CD4+ T cells were enriched by magnetic negative selection, after which naive cells were positively selected on CD45RA and the negative fraction was taken as the memory subset. Blood was obtained by leukapheresis, after which PBMCs were separated by Ficoll-Histopaque density gradient centrifugation and cryopreserved in liquid nitrogen vapor phase. Analytical flow cytometry was used to check the purity and quantity of each magnetically sorted T cell population. From each sorted fraction, genomic DNA was isolated and quantified by UV absorbance on a Nanodrop 2000c. Concerning this clone itself: Which antigen it targets is not known. No base-level quality is on record; no much larger clone is a single base apart.

Beyond this particular receptor, the publication reports: Clonotypes shared by all four sorted-subset donors showed higher generation probabilities than non-shared clonotypes. Pairwise subsampling led to the expectation that sequencing depth would affect the degree of clonotype sharing among donors. Estimated clonotype richness was generally larger for naive than for memory subsets. Even with the large sequencing depth, rarefaction of the sorted-subset datasets indicated that sequencing was incomplete. Sharing across several donors was observed for 4.5% to 6.5% of naive CD4, 3% to 3.5% of naive CD8, over 2% of memory CD4, and about 0.4% of memory CD8 clonotypes. Only blood was sampled, and tissue TCR repertoires likely differ from those in blood. The small number of donors limited the genetic and exposure-history diversity represented.

CDR1 is given as MNHEY and CDR2 as SMNVEV, both from the germline V gene (reference sequence). The CDR3 goes from the cysteine to the phenylalanine over 14 residues. Of all the DNA, just the CDR3 is kept, 42 bases in frame from base 1. Between the V and J ends, shortened by 2 bases and 6 bases respectively, the junction contains 13 bases. Using the deep immunoSEQ assay, multiplex PCR amplified TCR CDR3 regions from genomic DNA. For each cell subset, the extracted genomic DNA was distributed evenly across all wells of several immunoSEQ 96-well plates, and each plate served as one replicate. Each replicate PCR for sorted subsets received about 210 ng genomic DNA, equal to tens of thousands of T cell genomes. Purified libraries were measured with a Qubit 3.0 fluorometer, size-checked on a Bioanalyzer 2100, and measured again with the KAPA Library Quantification kit. Every immunoSEQ 96-well plate was sequenced on a separate single-read 150-cycle Illumina NextSeq 550 flow cell. The original methods were these. Because only junctional sequences without quality scores were contained in the immunoSEQ output, filtering matching that applied to full-length reads could not be performed. To assign V/J genes and CDR3, sequences were annotated against IMGT germline references using PyIR, a Python wrapper for IgBLAST v1.9. Reads were removed for weak V/J assignments (E-value above 1e-6), missing CDR3, stop codons, out-of-frame junctions, or ambiguous translated residues. V3J clonotypes were defined as sequences sharing an identical inferred V gene, J gene, and CDR3 amino acid sequence. Percentage overlap between repertoires was computed as shared unique clonotypes divided by the size of the smaller repertoire. Richness of each repertoire was evaluated using RTK rarefaction, the Chao1 estimator, and Recon v2.1 estimates of unobserved clonotypes. Generation probabilities for all TCRbeta clonotypes obtained by the gDNA method from several donors were computed using OLGA. Drawn from immuneACCESS, this table holds only the in-frame rearrangements with V and J called that TCRdb kept. Clones are partly lost; checked studies trace under half to an unresolved V gene and leave the rest unexplained. The DNA gave D and trimming, while V, J and clone size come from that table. The sample includes about 1.1 million clones, with about four fifths observed a single time. About 0.52% of the sample is held by the ten biggest clonotypes.

This clonotype originated in a man younger than 35 in good health. Some clones in this sample may be carry-over from other donors' samples. Sequenced sample: memory CD4+ T cells from PBMCs. Taken with the paper, the label for cell subset or site translates to: CD45RA-negative fraction. This sequence uses TRBV27 and TRBJ1-1, with the D gene call left open. DNA sequence: TGTGCCAGCAGTTTACGGCGGGAGAGGGCTGAAGCTTTCTTT. The translation is CASSLRRERAEAFF.